This TCR beta chain is drawn from a study of CXCR3-negative and CXCR3-positive naive CD8 T cells. The wider study: Approximately 140 million TRB reads in total, about 1.5 +/- 0.3 million per library. Study-wide findings and caveats: Greater hydrophobicity was found in TRB CDR3s of CXCR3-positive naive cells than of CXCR3-negative naive cells. Relative to memory CD8+ cells, whose diversity was much lower, both naive subsets had comparably high diversity.

All TRB cDNA libraries came from 5' RACE performed with UMI labels. Following a re-call of the 5' RACE reads, TCRdb has one entry per CDR3 protein and lacks DNA. This specimen shows more than 100,000 distinct CDR3 sequences; the ten leading clones hold 0.41%. Comments on this clonotype: Its antigen is currently unknown.

Per germline, CDR1 SGHVS and CDR2 FQNEAQ. The CDR3 totals 13 residues. The sequencing sample was made of naive CXCR3+ CD8+ T cells from blood. Subset of the sample: CD45RO-CCR7+CD27+CD95- naive CD8+ T cells expressing CXCR3 (TNR3+). The origin of this receptor is a human donor in good health. Some clones in this sample may be carry-over from other donors' samples. The chain joins TRBV7-8 to TRBJ2-1; TCRdb designates TRBD2, a call that cannot be tested without DNA. This chain's CDR3 is CAIGTNFHNEQFF.